Below, one T cell receptor beta chain is given with its context. Repertoires were generated with immunoSEQ multiplex PCR, while TCRdb's copy carries only in-frame clones and drops some. The table records tens of thousands of clones, 80% to 95% of them present only once. The sample originates from a study of control samples from healthy donors and cancer patients. CDR1 LGHDT and CDR2 YNNKEL come from the germline V gene (reference sequence). The CDR3 loop spans 20 amino acids. The trim removed 4 bases at V and 1 base at J, leaving 9 bases unmatched. The TCR sequence derives from a middle-aged woman with lung cancer. The gene calls are TRBV3-1 (or the pseudogene TRBV3-2) and TRBJ2-6; 14 bases align to TRBD2. Sequencing input: PBMCs. The CDR3 loop is CASSPHRGLAGGSGANVLTF. CDR3 nucleotides: TGTGCCAGCAGCCCCCACCGAGGACTAGCGGGGGGATCTGGGGCCAACGTCCTGACTTTC.